The clone carrying this T cell receptor beta chain was counted ten times or more. Its matching antigen is unknown. The data stem from a study of response to subunit inactivated influenza vaccine. Study-wide results and caveats: New T cells are recruited in small numbers by each seasonal influenza vaccination, according to the authors' suggestion.

TCRdb processed the RT-PCR reads anew with MiXCR; each CDR3 protein has one entry. There are about 160,000 distinct CDR3 sequences in the sample; roughly 11% occur only once, and roughly an eighth lies in the top ten. The CDR3 contains 14 residues. Germline loops: CDR1 DFQATT, CDR2 SNEGSKA (reference sequence). With 0 bases clipped from V and 4 bases from J, the junction kept 5 bases outside the gene matches. The source of this sequence is a man aged 45-65 years who received an inactivated influenza vaccine. The chain recombines TRBV20-1 with TRBJ1-2; 7 nucleotides agree with TRBD1. The sample here was non-naive T cells sorted from PBMCs, taken roughly 6 weeks after vaccination. For the CDR3, the DNA is TGCAGTGCTAGAGAAGGGGGCCGGGGCTATGGCTACACCTTC. This gives the protein CSAREGGRGYGYTF.